These T cell receptor beta chains were read from a single sample in a study of shared clonotypes between healthy human individuals. TCRdb's table, derived via immunoSEQ multiplex PCR, lists solely in-frame clones and lacks some. Of 2 million to 3 million clones in the sample, 93% were seen once. Sequencing used naive CD4+ T cells from PBMCs. The receptor source for this set is a man aged 18 to 30 in good health. Some clones in this sample may be carry-over from other donors' samples. The CDR3 runs from the conserved cysteine through the conserved F or W. The D gene is left open where the match is weak. Only part of the rows carry a size: once, few, many, or a class if the clone is expanded.

size	V	J	D	CDR3	DNA
-	TRBV28	TRBJ1-2	-	CASSFSTAGYGYTF	TGTGCCAGCAGTTTTTCCACCGCTGGCTATGGCTACACCTTC
-	TRBV7-3	TRBJ2-1	TRBD2	CASSFSGRSHNEQFF	TGTGCCAGCAGCTTTAGCGGGAGGTCCCACAATGAGCAGTTCTTC
-	TRBV5-1	TRBJ2-2	-	CASSSEYTGELFF	TGCGCCAGCAGCTCCGAATACACCGGGGAGCTGTTTTTT
-	TRBV11-3	TRBJ2-2	-	CASSPGPQGRELFF	TGTGCCAGCAGCCCCGGGCCCCAGGGCCGGGAGCTGTTTTTT
-	TRBV6-1	TRBJ2-7	-	CASRLIYEQYF	TGTGCCAGCAGACTTATCTACGAGCAGTACTTC
-	TRBV5-1	TRBJ2-5	-	CASSFLPQDKETQYF	TGCGCCAGCAGCTTCTTACCGCAGGACAAAGAGACCCAGTACTTC
-	TRBV2	TRBJ2-1	-	CASRSDRNIQLNEQFF	TGTGCCAGCAGGTCAGACCGGAACATCCAACTCAATGAGCAGTTCTTC
-	TRBV6-6	TRBJ2-7	TRBD1	CASRGQGMSEQYF	TGTGCCAGCAGGGGACAGGGAATGAGTGAGCAGTACTTC
-	TRBV28	TRBJ2-3	TRBD2	CASSSRPRLAGFTDTQYF	TGTGCCAGCAGTTCGCGCCCTCGACTAGCGGGATTCACAGATACGCAGTATTTT
-	TRBV2	TRBJ1-6	TRBD1	CASRSRGRESPLHF	TGTGCCAGCAGGTCCAGGGGGCGCGAGTCACCCCTCCACTTT
-	TRBV9	TRBJ2-7	-	CASSVGGADYEQYF	TGTGCCAGCAGCGTAGGGGGAGCGGACTACGAGCAGTACTTC
once	TRBV5-1	TRBJ2-1	-	CASSLGAGVNEQFF	TGCGCCAGCAGCTTGGGAGCCGGGGTCAATGAGCAGTTCTTC
few	TRBV7-9	TRBJ1-5	TRBD1	CASSPWTGRTNQPQHF	TGTGCCAGCAGCCCCTGGACAGGGAGGACCAATCAGCCCCAGCATTTT
few	TRBV30	TRBJ1-1	-	CAWRIGNTEAFF	TGTGCCTGGAGAATAGGGAACACTGAAGCTTTCTTT
-	TRBV5-1	TRBJ2-1	TRBD2	CASSLARASGRIEQFF	TGCGCCAGCAGCTTGGCTCGGGCTAGCGGGAGAATTGAGCAGTTCTTC
-	TRBV2	TRBJ2-7	TRBD1	CASSEAWDRPAYEQYF	TGTGCCAGCAGTGAAGCGTGGGACAGACCTGCCTACGAGCAGTACTTC
-	TRBV27	TRBJ2-3	-	CASSLYGPTDTQYF	TGTGCCAGCAGTTTATATGGACCCACAGATACGCAGTATTTT
-	TRBV5-4	TRBJ2-1	TRBD2	CASSTTSGSQNEQFF	TGTGCCAGCAGCACTACTAGCGGGAGTCAAAATGAGCAGTTCTTC
once	TRBV5-1	TRBJ2-1	-	CASSLDPGRNNEQFF	TGCGCCAGCAGCTTAGACCCCGGACGTAACAATGAGCAGTTCTTC
-	TRBV2	TRBJ2-7	-	CASSEGIKQYF	TGTGCCAGCAGTGAAGGAATAAAGCAGTACTTC
-	TRBV4-2	TRBJ2-1	TRBD2	CASSQGTSGSHNEQFF	TGTGCCAGCAGCCAAGGGACTAGCGGAAGTCACAATGAGCAGTTCTTC
-	TRBV7-2	TRBJ2-5	-	CASSVGGQQETQYF	TGTGCCAGCAGCGTAGGAGGACAGCAAGAGACCCAGTACTTC
-	TRBV18	TRBJ2-7	TRBD2	CASSRAGGSYEQYF	TGTGCCAGCTCACGAGCGGGGGGCTCCTACGAGCAGTACTTC
-	TRBV15	TRBJ2-7	TRBD2	CATSKPYGREGSYEQYF	TGTGCCACCAGCAAACCTTACGGCAGGGAGGGCTCCTACGAGCAGTACTTC
-	TRBV7-2	TRBJ1-2	-	CASSPRGVSFNNYGYTF	TGTGCCAGCAGCCCGAGGGGGGTTAGCTTCAATAACTATGGCTACACCTTC
-	TRBV10-3	TRBJ2-6	-	CAISAQTSQNSGANVLTF	TGTGCCATCAGTGCGCAGACGTCGCAGAACTCTGGGGCCAACGTCCTGACTTTC
-	TRBV19	TRBJ1-5	TRBD1	CASRRQGGASNQPQHF	TGTGCCAGTAGGAGACAGGGCGGGGCGAGCAATCAGCCCCAGCATTTT
-	TRBV7-2	TRBJ1-3	-	CASSQASSSGNTIYF	TGTGCCAGCAGCCAAGCATCCAGCTCTGGAAACACCATATATTTT
-	TRBV9	TRBJ2-1	TRBD2	CASSVAGAGGDEQFF	TGTGCCAGCAGCGTAGCTGGGGCGGGAGGCGATGAGCAGTTCTTC
once	TRBV5-1	TRBJ2-7	TRBD2	CASSFPAGGIYEQYF	TGCGCCAGCAGCTTTCCTGCGGGGGGGATATACGAGCAGTACTTC
-	TRBV7-6	TRBJ2-7	-	CASSLGGSGEQYF	TGTGCCAGCAGCTTAGGAGGGTCGGGAGAGCAGTACTTC